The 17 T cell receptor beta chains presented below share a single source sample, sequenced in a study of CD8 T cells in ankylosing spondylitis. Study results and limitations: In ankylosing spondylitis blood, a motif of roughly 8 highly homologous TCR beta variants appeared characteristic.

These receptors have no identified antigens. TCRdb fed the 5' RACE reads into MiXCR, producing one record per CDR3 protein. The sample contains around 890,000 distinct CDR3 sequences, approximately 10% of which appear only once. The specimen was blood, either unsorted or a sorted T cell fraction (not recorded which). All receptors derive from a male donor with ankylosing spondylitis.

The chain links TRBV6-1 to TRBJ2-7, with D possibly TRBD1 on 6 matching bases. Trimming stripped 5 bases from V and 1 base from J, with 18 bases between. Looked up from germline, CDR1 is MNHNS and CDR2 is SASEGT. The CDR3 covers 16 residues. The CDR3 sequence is CASSPYRDTRSYEQYF. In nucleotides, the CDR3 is TGTGCCAGCAGTCCATATCGGGACACCCGGTCCTACGAGCAGTACTTC.

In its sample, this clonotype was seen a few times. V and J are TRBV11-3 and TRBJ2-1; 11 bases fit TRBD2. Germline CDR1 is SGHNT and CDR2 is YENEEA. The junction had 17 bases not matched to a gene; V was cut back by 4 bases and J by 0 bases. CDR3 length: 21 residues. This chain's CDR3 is CASSSFRGTSGYLSSYNEQFF. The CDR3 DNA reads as TGTGCCAGCAGCTCCTTTAGGGGGACTAGCGGCTACCTAAGCTCCTACAATGAGCAGTTCTTC.

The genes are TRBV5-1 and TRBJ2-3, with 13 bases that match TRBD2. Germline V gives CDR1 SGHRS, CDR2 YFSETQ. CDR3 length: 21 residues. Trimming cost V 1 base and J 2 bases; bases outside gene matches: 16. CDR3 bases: TGCGCCAGCAGCTTGATGTGGACTAGCGGGAGTAGTACCTCTGACACAGATACGCAGTATTTT. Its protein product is CASSLMWTSGSSTSDTDTQYF.

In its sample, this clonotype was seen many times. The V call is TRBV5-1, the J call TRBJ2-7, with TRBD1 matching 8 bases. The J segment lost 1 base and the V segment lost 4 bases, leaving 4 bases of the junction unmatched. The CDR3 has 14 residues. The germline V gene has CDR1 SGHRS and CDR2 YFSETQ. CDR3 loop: CASSTTGVSYEQYF. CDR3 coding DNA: TGCGCCAGCAGCACGACAGGGGTATCCTACGAGCAGTACTTC.

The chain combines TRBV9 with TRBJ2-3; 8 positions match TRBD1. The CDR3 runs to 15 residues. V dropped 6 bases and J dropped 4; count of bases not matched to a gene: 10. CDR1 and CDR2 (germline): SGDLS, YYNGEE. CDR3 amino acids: CASTPTGVLPDTQYF. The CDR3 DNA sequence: TGTGCCAGCACACCGACAGGGGTCCTGCCAGATACGCAGTATTTT.

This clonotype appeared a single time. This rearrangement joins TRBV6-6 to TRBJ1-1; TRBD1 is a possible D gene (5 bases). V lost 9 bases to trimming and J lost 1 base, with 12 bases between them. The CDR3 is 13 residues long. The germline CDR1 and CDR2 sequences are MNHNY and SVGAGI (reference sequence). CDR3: CASHNGANTEAFF. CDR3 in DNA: TGTGCCAGTCACAACGGGGCGAACACTGAAGCTTTCTTT.

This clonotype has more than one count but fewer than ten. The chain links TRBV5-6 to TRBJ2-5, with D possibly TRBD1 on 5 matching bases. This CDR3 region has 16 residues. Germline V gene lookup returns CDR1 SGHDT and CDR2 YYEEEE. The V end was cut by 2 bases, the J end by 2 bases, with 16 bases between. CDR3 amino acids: CASSLLSRAGQETQYF. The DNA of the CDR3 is TGTGCCAGCAGCTTACTTTCCAGGGCAGGTCAAGAGACCCAGTACTTC.

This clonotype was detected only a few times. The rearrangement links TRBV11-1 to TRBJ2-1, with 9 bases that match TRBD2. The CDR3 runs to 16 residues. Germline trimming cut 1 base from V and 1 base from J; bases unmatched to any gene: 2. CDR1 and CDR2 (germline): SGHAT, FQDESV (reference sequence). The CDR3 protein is CASSLESGRSYNEQFF. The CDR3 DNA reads TGTGCCAGCAGCTTAGAAAGCGGGAGGTCCTACAATGAGCAGTTCTTC.

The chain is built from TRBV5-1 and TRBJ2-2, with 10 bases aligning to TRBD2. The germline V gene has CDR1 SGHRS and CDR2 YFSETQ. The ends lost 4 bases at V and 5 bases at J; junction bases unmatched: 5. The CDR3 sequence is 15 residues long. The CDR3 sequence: CASSPGLARTGELFF. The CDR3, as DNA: TGCGCCAGCAGCCCGGGACTAGCGCGTACCGGGGAGCTGTTTTTT.

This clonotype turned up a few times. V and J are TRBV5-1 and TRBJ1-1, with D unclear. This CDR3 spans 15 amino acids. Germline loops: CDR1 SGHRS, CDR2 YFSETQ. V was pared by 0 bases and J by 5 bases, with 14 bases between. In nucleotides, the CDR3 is TGCGCCAGCAGCTTGGGGGCTGTTGGCGGGACTGAAGCTTTCTTT. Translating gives CASSLGAVGGTEAFF.

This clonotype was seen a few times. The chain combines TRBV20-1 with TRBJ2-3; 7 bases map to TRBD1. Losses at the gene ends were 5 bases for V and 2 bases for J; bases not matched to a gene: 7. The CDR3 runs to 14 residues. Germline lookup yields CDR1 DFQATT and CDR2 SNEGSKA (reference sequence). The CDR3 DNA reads TGCAGTGCTGGCAGGGGGTCAGACACAGATACGCAGTATTTT. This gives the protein CSAGRGSDTDTQYF.

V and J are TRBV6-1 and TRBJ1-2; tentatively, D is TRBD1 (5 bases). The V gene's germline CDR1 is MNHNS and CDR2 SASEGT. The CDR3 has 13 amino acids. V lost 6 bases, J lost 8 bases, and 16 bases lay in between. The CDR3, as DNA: TGTGCCAGCAGACGAGGGGCAGTTAGGGGCTACACCTTC. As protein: CASRRGAVRGYTF.

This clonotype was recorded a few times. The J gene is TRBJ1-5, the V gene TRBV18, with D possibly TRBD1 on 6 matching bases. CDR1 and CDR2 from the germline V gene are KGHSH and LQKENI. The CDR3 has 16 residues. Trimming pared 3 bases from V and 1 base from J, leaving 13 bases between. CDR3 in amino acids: CASSPRRDTSNQPQHF. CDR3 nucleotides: TGTGCCAGCTCACCGAGGCGGGACACCAGCAATCAGCCCCAGCATTTT.

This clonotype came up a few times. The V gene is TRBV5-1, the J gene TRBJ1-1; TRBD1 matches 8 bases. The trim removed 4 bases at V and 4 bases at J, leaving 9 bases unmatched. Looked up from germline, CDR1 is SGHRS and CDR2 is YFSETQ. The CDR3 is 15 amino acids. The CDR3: CASSPEGQVATEAFF. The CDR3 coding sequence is TGCGCCAGCAGCCCGGAGGGACAGGTAGCCACTGAAGCTTTCTTT.

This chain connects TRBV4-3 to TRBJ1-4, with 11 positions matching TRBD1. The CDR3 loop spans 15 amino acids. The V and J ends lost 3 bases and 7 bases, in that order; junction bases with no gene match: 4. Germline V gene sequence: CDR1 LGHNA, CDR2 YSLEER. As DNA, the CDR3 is TGCGCCAGCAGCCAGGGACAGGGGGTTGGTGAAAAACTGTTTTTT. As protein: CASSQGQGVGEKLFF.

CDR3 sequence reads: CSASRSEKTQYF. In DNA, the CDR3 is TGCAGTGCTAGTAGAAGCGAAAAGACCCAGTACTTC. The chain links TRBV20-1 to TRBJ2-5; no clear D gene. The CDR3 consists of 12 residues. Germline lookup yields CDR1 DFQATT and CDR2 SNEGSKA (reference sequence). V was trimmed by 3 bases and J by 6 bases, leaving 11 bases between them.

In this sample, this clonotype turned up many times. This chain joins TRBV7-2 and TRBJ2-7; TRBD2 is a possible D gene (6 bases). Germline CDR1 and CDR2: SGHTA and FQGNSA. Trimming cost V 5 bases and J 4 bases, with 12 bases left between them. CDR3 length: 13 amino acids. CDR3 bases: TGTGCCAGCAGCCTGGGACTGCTATACGAGCAGTACTTC. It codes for CASSLGLLYEQYF.